A selection of T cell receptor beta chains follows, all from one sample in a study of neoadjuvant anti-PD-1 for oral cavity cancer. Sequencing used immunoSEQ multiplex PCR; TCRdb keeps in-frame clones, though not all of them. The table includes more than 11,000 clones, 65% to 80% detected once. The sample was PBMCs, taken after nivolumab (anti-PD-1) treatment. These receptors all come from a person between 40 and 79 years old with oral cavity squamous cell carcinoma. Both conserved end residues are part of each CDR3. Each record gives: clone size, V gene, J gene, D gene, CDR3 DNA, CDR3 protein. A D gene is named only where the DNA matches it firmly. Expanded clones get a size class; other rows say once, few or many, or leave the size out.

-,TRBV2,TRBJ2-1,TRBD2,TGTGCCAGCATCAAGGGACTAGCGGGAGATGAGCAGTTCTTC,CASIKGLAGDEQFF
-,TRBV11-2,TRBJ2-7,-,TGTGCCAGCAGCTTAGCCTACGAGCAGTACTTC,CASSLAYEQYF
-,TRBV7-2,TRBJ1-4,-,TGTGCCAGCAGCCAAGGGGCGATCGCTAATGAAAAACTGTTTTTT,CASSQGAIANEKLFF
once,TRBV6-6,TRBJ1-5,TRBD1,TGTGCCAGCAGCCAGGGGGTTGAGCAGCCCCAGCATTTT,CASSQGVEQPQHF
few,TRBV5-4,TRBJ2-7,-,TGTGCCAGTAACAAAAAGGGGGGAGCGGGCGTTACCTACGAGCAGTACTTC,CASNKKGGAGVTYEQYF
few,TRBV4-1,TRBJ2-2,TRBD2,TGCGCCAGCAGCCACCTCGGGAGGGCGAACACCGGGGAGCTGTTTTTT,CASSHLGRANTGELFF
-,TRBV10-3,TRBJ2-5,-,TGTGCCATCAGTGAGGGGGGGACGGCTCAAGAGACCCAGTACTTC,CAISEGGTAQETQYF
-,TRBV28,TRBJ1-4,-,TGTGCCAGCAGCCCCGGGGGGGGCTTGAGGAAACTGTTTTTT,CASSPGGGLRKLFF
-,TRBV14,TRBJ2-2,-,TGTGCCAGCAGCACTTACTCGAACACCGGGGAGCTGTTTTTT,CASSTYSNTGELFF
-,TRBV11-2,TRBJ2-3,-,TGTGCCAGCAGCTTAGGGACACCGAGAGATACGCAGTATTTT,CASSLGTPRDTQYF
-,TRBV6-1,TRBJ1-2,-,TGTGCCAGCAGTGAGACGACATCTAACTATGGCTACACCTTC,CASSETTSNYGYTF
-,TRBV5-1,TRBJ1-1,-,TGCGCCAGCAGCTTGGAGGGGAGGCGAGACACTGAAGCTTTCTTT,CASSLEGRRDTEAFF
-,TRBV30,TRBJ2-1,TRBD2,TGTGCCTGGAGAGGACTAGCGGGCAATGAGCAGTTCTTC,CAWRGLAGNEQFF
-,TRBV5-5,TRBJ1-4,-,TGTGCCAGCAGCCAGGCAAGGGATGAAAAACTGTTTTTT,CASSQARDEKLFF
-,TRBV4-2,TRBJ1-1,TRBD1,TGTGCCAGCAGCCGAGGACAGGGGCTCGTTAACACTGAAGCTTTCTTT,CASSRGQGLVNTEAFF
-,TRBV30,TRBJ2-3,TRBD2,TGTGCCTGGAGTGCCTTAGCGGGACCCACAGATACGCAGTATTTT,CAWSALAGPTDTQYF
-,TRBV11-2,TRBJ2-7,TRBD2,TGTGCCAGCAGCTTAGTTGCGGGAGCCCACGAGCAGTACTTC,CASSLVAGAHEQYF
-,TRBV1,TRBJ2-1,-,TGCACCAGCAGCCAAGATAGGAGCGAGACCCAGTTCTTC,CTSSQDRSETQFF
-,TRBV18,TRBJ1-4,-,TGTGCCAGCTCACCGCCGGGGTACGGGGGACGATCTGAAAAACTGTTTTTT,CASSPPGYGGRSEKLFF
-,TRBV29-1,TRBJ2-3,-,TGCAGCGTCATGCGGACAGTCCAAGGTACGCAGTATTTT,CSVMRTVQGTQYF
-,TRBV28,TRBJ1-2,TRBD1,TGTGCCAGCAGTTTAGCAGGGGGCGCCGGGTATGGCTACACCTTC,CASSLAGGAGYGYTF
-,TRBV6-1,TRBJ2-1,TRBD2,TGTGCCAGCAGTGAGGTGGGACTAGGCTCCTACAATGAGCAGTTCTTC,CASSEVGLGSYNEQFF
-,TRBV29-1,TRBJ2-1,-,TGCAGCGTTGAAGTAAATGCCTTCTTTGGAGGGGACAATGAGCAGTTCTTC,CSVEVNAFFGGDNEQFF
-,TRBV6-5,TRBJ2-3,-,TGTGCCAGCAGTTACGGGCAGGGGACAGATACGCAGTATTTT,CASSYGQGTDTQYF
-,TRBV4-1,TRBJ1-3,TRBD1,TGCGCCAGCAGCCAAGGTTTTGGACAGGGGCTGGGAAACACCATATATTTT,CASSQGFGQGLGNTIYF
-,TRBV5-6,TRBJ2-7,-,TGTGCCAGCAGCCTAGGATCCGGGGGAGGCGAGCAGTACTTC,CASSLGSGGGEQYF
-,TRBV9,TRBJ1-2,TRBD1,TGTGCCAGCAGCGCCGGGACAGGGGCGAACCTTAACTATGGCTACACCTTC,CASSAGTGANLNYGYTF
-,TRBV27,TRBJ1-3,TRBD1,TGTGCCAGCAGTCTGACCGGACAGGGGAACACCATATATTTT,CASSLTGQGNTIYF
-,TRBV5-1,TRBJ2-1,-,TGCGCCAGCAGCTTTCAGGGAAACAATGAGCAGTTCTTC,CASSFQGNNEQFF
-,TRBV11-1,TRBJ2-1,TRBD2,TGTGCCAGCAGCTTATGGACACTAGCGGGAGGTTACAATGAGCAGTTCTTC,CASSLWTLAGGYNEQFF
-,TRBV6-5,TRBJ1-2,-,TGTGCCAGCAGTTTCCGGGACGGGTATGGCTACACCTTC,CASSFRDGYGYTF
-,TRBV5-1,TRBJ2-3,TRBD2,TGCGCCAGCAGCCCCGGGACTAGCGTCACAGATACGCAGTATTTT,CASSPGTSVTDTQYF
-,TRBV5-1,TRBJ2-2,TRBD2,TGCGCCAGCAGCCCCGCGGTAGCGGGAGGGCTGTACACCGGGGAGCTGTTTTTT,CASSPAVAGGLYTGELFF
-,TRBV9,TRBJ2-7,-,TGTGCCAGCAGCGTCAGTAGCGGCTACGAGCAGTACTTC,CASSVSSGYEQYF
-,TRBV5-1,TRBJ2-5,-,TGCGCCAGCAGCTCCTTAGGATTCGGAGAGACCCAGTACTTC,CASSSLGFGETQYF
-,TRBV11-2,TRBJ2-1,-,TGTGCCAGCAGCTTAGTGGGGCAGCCCTACAATGAGCAGTTCTTC,CASSLVGQPYNEQFF
-,TRBV7-7,TRBJ2-5,-,TGTGCCAGCAGCCCCGGGACTCCTGTCGTGAGCCAGTACTTC,CASSPGTPVVSQYF
-,TRBV7-9,TRBJ1-2,-,TGTGCCAGCAGCCACATTCGACAGCCTGGCTATGGCTACACCTTC,CASSHIRQPGYGYTF
-,TRBV27,TRBJ1-1,-,TGTGCCAGCAGTTATCTCACACAGAACACTGAAGCTTTCTTT,CASSYLTQNTEAFF
few,TRBV2,TRBJ2-1,TRBD2,TGTGCCAGCAGGAGTAGCGGGAGGTACATCGTCGTGCAGTTCTTC,CASRSSGRYIVVQFF
-,TRBV5-1,TRBJ1-3,-,TGCGCCAGCAGCCCCGGCCTCAACTCTGGAAACACCATATATTTT,CASSPGLNSGNTIYF
-,TRBV5-4,TRBJ2-5,TRBD2,TGTGCCAGCAGCTTGAGCGGGGGAGGCGAGACCCAGTACTTC,CASSLSGGGETQYF
-,TRBV10-2,TRBJ2-2,TRBD2,TGCGCCAGCAATGGACTAGGGGCCGGGGAGCTGTTTTTT,CASNGLGAGELFF
-,TRBV10-3,TRBJ2-2,TRBD2,TGTGCCATCAAGGCTAGCGGGAACACCGGGGAGCTGTTTTTT,CAIKASGNTGELFF
-,TRBV10-3,TRBJ1-2,-,TGTGCCATCAGTGACAGCGCTAACTATGGCTACACCTTC,CAISDSANYGYTF
-,TRBV9,TRBJ2-5,-,TGTGCCAGCAGCGCGCGGGGCTCACAAGAGACCCAGTACTTC,CASSARGSQETQYF
-,TRBV27,TRBJ2-7,-,TGTGCCAGCAAAGATTTAGCTTCCTACGAGCAGTACTTC,CASKDLASYEQYF
-,TRBV28,TRBJ2-7,TRBD2,TGTGCCAGCAGTTTAAAAAGTAGCGGGAGGAACGAGCAGTACTTC,CASSLKSSGRNEQYF
-,TRBV6-4,TRBJ2-7,-,TGTGCCAGCGGTTCTACCGAGCAGTACTTC,CASGSTEQYF
-,TRBV29-1,TRBJ1-4,TRBD1,TGCAGCGCAACACAGGGGGCAACTAATGAAAAACTGTTTTTT,CSATQGATNEKLFF
-,TRBV11-1,TRBJ2-5,-,TGTGCCAGCAGCTTACGGGACGGGGAGCAAGAGACCCAGTACTTC,CASSLRDGEQETQYF
-,TRBV27,TRBJ2-7,TRBD1,TGTGCCAGCAGTTTATCAGGGACAGGGTTTCGCGAGCAGTACTTC,CASSLSGTGFREQYF
-,TRBV6-4,TRBJ1-2,TRBD1,TGTGCCAGCAGTGATGAGTCAGGGGGCGTTCATGGCTACACCTTC,CASSDESGGVHGYTF
once,TRBV5-4,TRBJ2-7,-,TGTGCCAGCAGCTTAGGGTACGAGCAGTACTTC,CASSLGYEQYF
few,TRBV6-5,TRBJ2-2,-,TGTGCCAGCAGTTATCTGGGGGGCGGGGAGCTGTTTTTT,CASSYLGGGELFF
-,TRBV2,TRBJ1-2,-,TGTGCCAGCAGTCAGGCCGGTAGCTATGGCTACACCTTC,CASSQAGSYGYTF
-,TRBV11-2,TRBJ2-1,-,TGTGCCAGCAGCTCAGGGGGTAGGGGAGGGGCCCGTATTGTTGTAGAGCAGTTCTTC,CASSSGGRGGARIVVEQFF